Each of the 22 T cell receptor beta chains below was sequenced from the same sample in a study of HIV-infected patients and healthy controls. Whole blood was used without fractionation, so all unsorted peripheral T cells were included. About 550 ng RNA was reverse transcribed with alpha and beta constant-region primers. Each of the alpha and beta chains got its own library through chain-specific third strand synthesis with indices. TCRdb ran MiXCR on the 5' RACE reads and lists one entry per CDR3 protein. The data hold about 8,100 distinct CDR3 sequences, with 6.1% observed a single time. The sample in question was blood, obtained before antiretroviral therapy. The source is an adult with HIV infection.

This clonotype was recorded at least ten times. V usage is TRBV5-1 and J usage is TRBJ1-1, with 10 bases lining up with TRBD1. This CDR3 contains 16 residues. CDR1 is SGHRS and CDR2 is YFSETQ in the germline V gene. V lost 3 bases and J lost 4; bases outside the gene matches: 9. The CDR3 nucleotides are TGCGCCAGCAGCTCGGACAGGGGGAAGGATTCCACTGAAGCTTTCTTT. The encoded protein is CASSSDRGKDSTEAFF. Full variable domain (missing parts from reference TRBV5-1 and TRBJ1-1): KAGVTQTPRYLIKTRGQQVTLSCSPISGHRSVSWYQQTPGQGLQFLFEYFSETQRNKGNFPGRFSGRQFSNSRSEMNVSTLELGDSALYLCASSSDRGKDSTEAFFGQGTRLTVV.

The chain has TRBV28 and TRBJ1-4, with D unresolved. The CDR3 covers 17 residues. In germline, CDR1 is MDHEN, CDR2 SYDVKM. Between the trimmed V and J ends, which lost 2 bases and 5 bases, there was a span of 18 bases. CDR3 bases: TGTGCCAGCAGTTTACACCTCCTGGTGAACGAGAATGAAAAACTGTTTTTT. Amino acids: CASSLHLLVNENEKLFF.

There are a few counts of this clonotype. J is TRBJ2-3 and V is TRBV19; D perhaps matches TRBD2 (6 bases). From germline, CDR1 is LNHDA and CDR2 SQIVND (reference sequence). This CDR3 has 15 residues. V lost 1 base and J 0 bases, leaving 8 bases between the germline ends. The CDR3, as DNA: TGTGCCAGTAGTATAGTGGAGGGGAGCACAGATACGCAGTATTTT. This translates into CASSIVEGSTDTQYF.

This clonotype was detected only a few times. The chain links TRBV9 to TRBJ2-1; the match to TRBD2 covers 11 bases. V trimming: 1 base; J trimming: 0 bases; junction bases outside the gene matches: 6. Germline CDR1 reads SGDLS; CDR2 reads YYNGEE. This CDR3 region has 18 residues. The CDR3 region has the DNA TGTGCCAGCAGCGTACGACTAGCGGGGTCAACCTCCTACAATGAGCAGTTCTTC. Protein product: CASSVRLAGSTSYNEQFF.

Within the sample, this clonotype is medium-sized. This sequence joins TRBV7-9 and TRBJ2-1, with 11 bases fitting TRBD1. This CDR3 is built from 15 residues. CDR1 and CDR2 (germline): SEHNR, FQNEAQ (reference sequence). The junction had 0 bases not matched to a gene; V was cut back by 3 bases and J by 2 bases. CDR3 sequence (DNA): TGTGCCAGCAGCTTGGGACAGGGGGCCTACAATGAGCAGTTCTTC. Translating it yields CASSLGQGAYNEQFF. Filled out from reference TRBV7-9 and TRBJ2-1, the complete variable domain reads DTGVSQNPRHKITKRGQNVTFRCDPISEHNRLYWYRQTLGQGPEFLTYFQNEAQLEKSRLLSDRFSAERPKGSFSTLEIQRTEQGDSAMYLCASSLGQGAYNEQFFGPGTRLTVL.

Relative to its sample, this clonotype is medium-sized. The V and J genes are TRBV7-9 and TRBJ2-3; TRBD2 aligns across 16 bases. The V and J ends lost 10 bases and 5 bases, in that order; junction bases with no gene match: 15. The CDR3 consists of 18 residues. Germline lookup yields CDR1 SEHNR and CDR2 FQNEAQ (reference sequence). This CDR3 is CATIIPGLAGGRLDTQYF. As DNA, the CDR3 is TGTGCCACCATAATCCCGGGACTAGCGGGGGGGCGTTTAGATACGCAGTATTTT. The full variable domain, with the rest looked up from reference TRBV7-9 and TRBJ2-3, is DTGVSQNPRHKITKRGQNVTFRCDPISEHNRLYWYRQTLGQGPEFLTYFQNEAQLEKSRLLSDRFSAERPKGSFSTLEIQRTEQGDSAMYLCATIIPGLAGGRLDTQYFGPGTRLTVL.

By frequency in the sample, this clonotype is medium-sized. The rearrangement links TRBV6-2 or TRBV6-3 to TRBJ1-5, with D unclear. Germline V gives CDR1 MNHEY, CDR2 SVGEGT. The CDR3 is 15 residues long. Trimming removed 5 bases at V and 0 bases at J, with 11 bases between. The CDR3 is CASSLRPSSNQPQHF. The CDR3 DNA sequence: TGTGCCAGCAGTCTTAGACCGAGTAGCAATCAGCCCCAGCATTTT.

At least ten counts were recorded for this clonotype. The chain combines TRBV7-2 with TRBJ2-7; 8 nucleotides align to TRBD2. The J segment lost 7 bases and the V segment lost 5 bases, leaving 7 bases of the junction unmatched. The CDR3 contains 13 residues. Germline V gene sequence: CDR1 SGHTA, CDR2 FQGNSA. The CDR3 DNA follows: TGTGCCAGCAGCCTCGGACTAGCTGTAGAGCAGTACTTC. Translation gives CASSLGLAVEQYF.

This clonotype is classed as medium-sized. This chain joins TRBV20-1 and TRBJ2-1, with 10 nucleotides matching TRBD2. Germline trimming cut 6 bases from V and 5 bases from J; bases unmatched to any gene: 16. The CDR3 length is 17 residues. Germline CDR1 reads DFQATT; CDR2 reads SNEGSKA (reference sequence). CDR3 residues: CSARGFSSGGLNNEQFF. CDR3 nucleotides: TGCAGTGCCAGGGGCTTCTCTAGCGGGGGCCTGAACAATGAGCAGTTCTTC.

By its share, this clonotype is medium-sized. The V and J genes are TRBV11-2 and TRBJ2-1; TRBD2 might be the D (5 bases). Germline lookup yields CDR1 SGHAT and CDR2 FQNNGV. The CDR3 runs 14 residues. V was shortened by 1 base and J by 4 bases, with 8 bases between the two germline ends. CDR3 in amino acids: CASSLATGYNEQFF. CDR3 in DNA: TGTGCCAGCAGCTTAGCGACGGGATACAATGAGCAGTTCTTC. The whole variable domain, remainder taken from reference TRBV11-2 and TRBJ2-1, is EAGVAQSPRYKIIEKRQSVAFWCNPISGHATLYWYQQILGQGPKLLIQFQNNGVVDDSQLPKDRFSAERLKGVDSTLKIQPAKLEDSAVYLCASSLATGYNEQFFGPGTRLTVL.

By proportion, this clonotype is medium-sized. V and J are TRBV7-6 and TRBJ2-1, with TRBD1 matching over 8 bases. Germline CDR1 SGHVS, CDR2 FNYEAQ. V gave up 5 bases and J gave up 4 bases; unmatched junction bases: 7. There are 15 residues in the CDR3. The chain's CDR3 is CASSPQGATYNEQFF. Here the CDR3 DNA reads TGTGCCAGCAGCCCTCAGGGGGCTACATACAATGAGCAGTTCTTC.

This clonotype was observed at least ten times. The V and J genes are TRBV6-6 and TRBJ1-5, with 9 bases matching TRBD1. CDR1 and CDR2 (germline): MNHNY, SVGAGI (reference sequence). V dropped 4 bases and J dropped 1; count of bases not matched to a gene: 2. The CDR3 sequence is 15 residues long. The CDR3 DNA reads TGTGCCAGCAGTTTGGGACAGGGAAGCAATCAGCCCCAGCATTTT. Residues: CASSLGQGSNQPQHF.

This clonotype appeared many times. This sequence joins TRBV18 and TRBJ2-5, with TRBD1 as a possible D gene (6 bases). CDR3 length: 16 residues. Trimming left V 2 bases short and J 0 bases short, with 13 bases between. The germline V gene encodes CDR1 KGHSH and CDR2 LQKENI. CDR3 loop: CASSPMGHLYQETQYF. The CDR3 nucleotides are TGTGCCAGCTCACCAATGGGACACTTGTACCAAGAGACCCAGTACTTC.

The sample holds many counts of this clonotype. V and J are TRBV24-1 and TRBJ2-2, with D perhaps matching TRBD1 (5 bases). V lost 7 bases and J lost 3, with 11 bases in between. This CDR3 region has 14 residues. From germline, CDR1 is KGHDR and CDR2 SFDVKD. CDR3 amino acids: CATSLDTDTGELFF. CDR3 coding DNA: TGTGCCACCAGCTTGGACACGGACACCGGGGAGCTGTTTTTT.

This clonotype was seen only a few times. V and J are TRBV6-5 and TRBJ1-6; D gene unclear. Germline V gives CDR1 MNHEY, CDR2 SVGAGI. The CDR3 spans 14 residues. V lost 2 bases and J 4 bases, leaving 6 bases between the germline ends. CDR3 residues: CASSYRGYNSPLHF. The DNA for the CDR3 is TGTGCCAGCAGTTACCGAGGGTATAATTCACCCCTCCACTTT.

This clonotype was recorded many times. The chain joins TRBV9 to TRBJ2-5; 8 nucleotides align to TRBD2. With 0 bases clipped from V and 2 bases from J, the junction kept 6 bases outside the gene matches. Germline loops: CDR1 SGDLS, CDR2 YYNGEE. The CDR3 has 16 residues. CDR3 bases: TGTGCCAGCAGCGTAGTGAGCGGGGGAAGGCAAGAGACCCAGTACTTC. Protein product: CASSVVSGGRQETQYF. The variable domain in full, with the rest retrieved from reference TRBV9 and TRBJ2-5, is DSGVTQTPKHLITATGQRVTLRCSPRSGDLSVYWYQQSLDQGLQFLIQYYNGEERAKGNILERFSAQQFPDLHSELNLSSLELGDSALYFCASSVVSGGRQETQYFGPGTRLLVL.

This clonotype counts as medium-sized. The chain has TRBV5-1 and TRBJ2-1; TRBD1 matches 7 bases. J gave up 4 bases and V 0 bases, and 4 bases lay outside the gene matches. In germline, CDR1 is SGHRS, CDR2 YFSETQ. This CDR3 spans 15 amino acids. CDR3 bases: TGCGCCAGCAGCTTGGGAAGGGGGCAGTACAATGAGCAGTTCTTC. As protein: CASSLGRGQYNEQFF.

This clonotype was counted at least ten times. The gene calls are TRBV5-5 and TRBJ2-5; D unresolved. There are 13 residues in the CDR3. V lost 0 bases and J lost 7, with 10 bases in between. Germline values: CDR1 SGHKS, CDR2 YYEKEE (reference sequence). The CDR3 protein is CASSLERVGTQYF. The CDR3 region has the DNA TGTGCCAGCAGCTTGGAAAGGGTTGGGACCCAGTACTTC.

There are many counts of this clonotype. J is TRBJ2-1 and V is TRBV5-4, with 12 nucleotides matching TRBD1. Germline V gene sequence: CDR1 SGHNT, CDR2 YYREEE (reference sequence). V trimming: 4 bases; J trimming: 8 bases; junction bases outside the gene matches: 4. This CDR3 comprises 14 residues. The CDR3 sequence: CASSVGQGAHEQFF. The CDR3 DNA reads TGTGCCAGCAGCGTGGGACAGGGGGCACATGAGCAGTTCTTC.

This clonotype showed up many times. The gene calls are TRBV2 and TRBJ1-1; tentative D call: TRBD1 (6 bases). The length of the CDR3 is 12 residues. Trimming stripped 6 bases from V and 9 bases from J, with 14 bases between. Germline V gene lookup returns CDR1 SNHLY and CDR2 FYNNEI. This CDR3 reads CASSIQGAQAFF. CDR3 sequence (DNA): TGTGCCAGCAGCATACAGGGAGCGCAAGCTTTCTTT.

This clonotype was seen ten or more times. The chain is built from TRBV6-5 and TRBJ1-2; D call uncertain. Trimming removed 2 bases from V and 6 bases from J, with 16 bases in between. The CDR3 covers 15 residues. CDR1 is MNHEY and CDR2 is SVGAGI in the germline V gene. CDR3 region: CASSYMADYMDGYTF. The CDR3 coding sequence is TGTGCCAGCAGTTACATGGCGGATTATATGGATGGCTACACCTTC.

By share, this clonotype counts as large. The gene calls are TRBV27 and TRBJ1-5; 9 nucleotides align to TRBD1. Trimming cost V 4 bases and J 7 bases; bases outside gene matches: 5. Per germline, CDR1 MNHEY and CDR2 SMNVEV (reference sequence). CDR3 length: 14 amino acids. CDR3 protein: CASSSTGGDQPQHF. The DNA of the CDR3 is TGTGCCAGCAGTTCGACAGGGGGAGACCAGCCCCAGCATTTT.